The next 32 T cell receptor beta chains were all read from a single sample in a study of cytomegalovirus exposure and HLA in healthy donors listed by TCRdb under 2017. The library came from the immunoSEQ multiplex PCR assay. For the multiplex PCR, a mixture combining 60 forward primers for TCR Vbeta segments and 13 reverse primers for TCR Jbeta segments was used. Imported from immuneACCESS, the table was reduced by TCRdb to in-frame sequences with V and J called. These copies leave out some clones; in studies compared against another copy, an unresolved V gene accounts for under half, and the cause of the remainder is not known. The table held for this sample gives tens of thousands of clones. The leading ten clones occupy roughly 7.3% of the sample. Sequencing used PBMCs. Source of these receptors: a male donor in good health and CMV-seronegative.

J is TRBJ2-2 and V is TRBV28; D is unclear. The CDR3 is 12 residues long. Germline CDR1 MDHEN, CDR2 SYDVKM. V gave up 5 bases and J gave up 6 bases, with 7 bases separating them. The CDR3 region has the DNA TGTGCCAGCAGTCCTGGGCCCGGGGAGCTGTTTTTT. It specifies CASSPGPGELFF.

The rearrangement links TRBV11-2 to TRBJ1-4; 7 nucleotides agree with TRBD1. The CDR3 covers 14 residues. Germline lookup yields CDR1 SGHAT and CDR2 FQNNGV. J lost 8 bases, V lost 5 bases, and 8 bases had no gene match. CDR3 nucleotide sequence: TGTGCCAGCAGCACTCTACAGGGGCGGGAAAAACTGTTTTTT. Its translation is CASSTLQGREKLFF.

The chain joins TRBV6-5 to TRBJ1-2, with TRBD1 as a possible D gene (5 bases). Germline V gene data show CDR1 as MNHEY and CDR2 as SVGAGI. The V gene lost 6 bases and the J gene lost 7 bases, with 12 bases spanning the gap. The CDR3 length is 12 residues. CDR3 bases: TGTGCCAGCAGAACAAACAGGCTTGGCTACACCTTC. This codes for CASRTNRLGYTF.

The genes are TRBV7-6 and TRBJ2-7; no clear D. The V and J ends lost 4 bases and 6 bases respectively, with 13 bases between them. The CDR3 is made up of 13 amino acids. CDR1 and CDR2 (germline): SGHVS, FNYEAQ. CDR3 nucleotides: TGTGCCAGCAGCTCGCAAGACATGTTCGAGCAGTACTTC. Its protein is CASSSQDMFEQYF.

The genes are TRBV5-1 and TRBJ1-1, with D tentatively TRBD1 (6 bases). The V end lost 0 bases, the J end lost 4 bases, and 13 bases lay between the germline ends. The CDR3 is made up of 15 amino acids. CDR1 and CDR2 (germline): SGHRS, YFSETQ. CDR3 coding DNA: TGCGCCAGCAGCTTGGACAGGGTCATAGGCACTGAAGCTTTCTTT. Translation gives CASSLDRVIGTEAFF.

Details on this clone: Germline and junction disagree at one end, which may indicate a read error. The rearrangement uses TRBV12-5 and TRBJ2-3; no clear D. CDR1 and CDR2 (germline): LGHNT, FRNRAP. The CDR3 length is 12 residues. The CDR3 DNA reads TGTGCTAGTGGTTTGGACTGGGCTCTTCCCATTTTT. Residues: CASGLDWALPIF.

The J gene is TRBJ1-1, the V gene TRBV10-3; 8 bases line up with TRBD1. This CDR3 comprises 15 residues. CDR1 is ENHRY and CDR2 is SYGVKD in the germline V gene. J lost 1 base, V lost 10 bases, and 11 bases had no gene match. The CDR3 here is CATSPPGQENTEAFF. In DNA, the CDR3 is TGTGCCACTTCGCCCCCGGGACAGGAGAACACTGAAGCTTTCTTT.

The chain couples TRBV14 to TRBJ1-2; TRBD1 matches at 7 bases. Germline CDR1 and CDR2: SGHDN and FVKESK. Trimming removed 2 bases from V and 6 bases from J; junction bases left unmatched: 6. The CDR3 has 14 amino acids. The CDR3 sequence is CASSQKTGWHGYTF. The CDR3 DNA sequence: TGTGCCAGCAGCCAAAAGACAGGGTGGCATGGCTACACCTTC.

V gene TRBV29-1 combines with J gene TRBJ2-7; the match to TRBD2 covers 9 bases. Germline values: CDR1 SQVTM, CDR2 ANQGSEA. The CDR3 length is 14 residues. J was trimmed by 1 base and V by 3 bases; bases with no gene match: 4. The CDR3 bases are TGCAGCGTTGATGGCGGGGGGGGATCCTACGAGCAGTACTTC. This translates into CSVDGGGGSYEQYF.

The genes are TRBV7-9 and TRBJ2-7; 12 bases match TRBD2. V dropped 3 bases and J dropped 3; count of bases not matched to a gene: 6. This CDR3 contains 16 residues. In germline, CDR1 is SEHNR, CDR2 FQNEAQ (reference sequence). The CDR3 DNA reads TGTGCCAGCAGCTTCCCCTCTAGCGGGAGGGGCTACGAGCAGTACTTC. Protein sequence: CASSFPSSGRGYEQYF.

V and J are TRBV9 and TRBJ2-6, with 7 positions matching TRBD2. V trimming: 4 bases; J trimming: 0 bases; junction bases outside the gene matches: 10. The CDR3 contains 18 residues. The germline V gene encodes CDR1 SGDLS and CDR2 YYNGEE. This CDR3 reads CASSPGTIDLSGANVLTF. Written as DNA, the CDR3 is TGTGCCAGCAGCCCCGGGACTATCGACCTCTCTGGGGCCAACGTCCTGACTTTC.

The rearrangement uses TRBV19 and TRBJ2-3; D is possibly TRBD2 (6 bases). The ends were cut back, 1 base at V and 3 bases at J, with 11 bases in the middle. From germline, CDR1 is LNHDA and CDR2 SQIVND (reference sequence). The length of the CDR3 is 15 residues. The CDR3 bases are TGTGCCAGTAGTATAGGGTTCGGGAGAACAGATACGCAGTATTTT. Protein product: CASSIGFGRTDTQYF.

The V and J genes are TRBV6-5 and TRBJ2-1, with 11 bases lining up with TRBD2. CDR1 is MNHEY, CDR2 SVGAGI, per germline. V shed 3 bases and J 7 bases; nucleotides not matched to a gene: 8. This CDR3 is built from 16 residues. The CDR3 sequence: CASSYPTSGRINEQFF. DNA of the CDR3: TGTGCCAGCAGTTATCCCACTAGCGGGAGAATTAATGAGCAGTTCTTC.

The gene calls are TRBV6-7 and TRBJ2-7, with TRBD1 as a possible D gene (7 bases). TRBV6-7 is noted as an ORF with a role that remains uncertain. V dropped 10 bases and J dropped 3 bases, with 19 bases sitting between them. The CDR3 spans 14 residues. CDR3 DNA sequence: TGTGCCACCCCAGGGGGGAGGAGGGTCTACGAGCAGTACTTC. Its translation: CATPGGRRVYEQYF.

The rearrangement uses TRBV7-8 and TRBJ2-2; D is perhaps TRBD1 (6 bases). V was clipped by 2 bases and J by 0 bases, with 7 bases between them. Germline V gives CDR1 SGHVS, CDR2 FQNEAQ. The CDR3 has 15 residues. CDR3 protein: CASSLWTANTGELFF. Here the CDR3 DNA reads TGTGCCAGCAGCTTATGGACAGCGAACACCGGGGAGCTGTTTTTT.

As DNA, the CDR3 is TGTGCCAGCAGCCCTTTGACAGCAAGGGGAGGCTACACCTTC. It yields the protein CASSPLTARGGYTF. V and J are TRBV7-6 and TRBJ1-2; D might be TRBD1 (5 bases). Germline V gene lookup returns CDR1 SGHVS and CDR2 FNYEAQ. The CDR3 has 14 amino acids. The V and J ends lost 5 bases and 8 bases respectively, with 18 bases between them.

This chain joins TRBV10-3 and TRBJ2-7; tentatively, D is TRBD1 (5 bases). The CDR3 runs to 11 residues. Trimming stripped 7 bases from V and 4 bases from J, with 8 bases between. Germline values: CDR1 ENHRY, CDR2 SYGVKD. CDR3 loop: CAITQGYEQYF. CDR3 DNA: TGTGCCATCACCCAGGGATACGAGCAGTACTTC.

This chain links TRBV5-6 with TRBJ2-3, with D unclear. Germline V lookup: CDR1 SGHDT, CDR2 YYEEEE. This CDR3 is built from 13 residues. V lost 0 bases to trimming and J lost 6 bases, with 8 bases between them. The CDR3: CASSLGPLDTQYF. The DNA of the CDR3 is TGTGCCAGCAGCTTGGGGCCCTTGGATACGCAGTATTTT.

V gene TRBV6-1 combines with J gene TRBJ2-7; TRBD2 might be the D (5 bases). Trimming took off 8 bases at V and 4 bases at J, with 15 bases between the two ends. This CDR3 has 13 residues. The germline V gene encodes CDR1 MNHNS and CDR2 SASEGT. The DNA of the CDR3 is TGTGCCAGCGAGGGATGGACGGATTACGAGCAGTACTTC. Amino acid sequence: CASEGWTDYEQYF.

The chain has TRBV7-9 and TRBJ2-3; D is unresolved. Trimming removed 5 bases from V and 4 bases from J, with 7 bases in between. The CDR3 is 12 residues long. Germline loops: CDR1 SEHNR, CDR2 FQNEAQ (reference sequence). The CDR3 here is CASSPLSDTQYF. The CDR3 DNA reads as TGTGCCAGCAGCCCTCTATCAGATACGCAGTATTTT.

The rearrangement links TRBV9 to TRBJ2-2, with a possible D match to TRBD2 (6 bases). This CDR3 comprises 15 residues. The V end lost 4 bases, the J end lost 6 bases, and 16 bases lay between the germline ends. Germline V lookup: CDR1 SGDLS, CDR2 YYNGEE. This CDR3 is CASSSWQRAAGELFF. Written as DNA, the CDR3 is TGTGCCAGCAGCTCATGGCAGCGGGCGGCCGGGGAGCTGTTTTTT.

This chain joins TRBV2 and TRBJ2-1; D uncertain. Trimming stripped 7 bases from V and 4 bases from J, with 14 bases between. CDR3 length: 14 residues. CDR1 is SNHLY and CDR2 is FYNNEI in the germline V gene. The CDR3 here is CASKAELVYNEQFF. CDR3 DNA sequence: TGTGCCAGCAAGGCGGAGTTGGTATACAATGAGCAGTTCTTC. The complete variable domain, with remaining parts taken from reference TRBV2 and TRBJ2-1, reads EPEVTQTPSHQVTQMGQEVILRCVPISNHLYFYWYRQILGQKVEFLVSFYNNEISEKSEIFDDQFSVERPDGSNFTLKIRSTKLEDSAMYFCASKAELVYNEQFFGPGTRLTVL.

Here the CDR3 reads CASYQLAGGRDTQYF. For the CDR3, the DNA is TGCGCCAGCTACCAACTCGCGGGAGGAAGAGATACGCAGTATTTT. The chain uses TRBV5-1 and TRBJ2-3; 8 positions agree with TRBD2. CDR1 SGHRS and CDR2 YFSETQ come from the germline V gene. CDR3 length: 15 amino acids. The trim removed 7 bases at V and 5 bases at J, leaving 12 bases unmatched.

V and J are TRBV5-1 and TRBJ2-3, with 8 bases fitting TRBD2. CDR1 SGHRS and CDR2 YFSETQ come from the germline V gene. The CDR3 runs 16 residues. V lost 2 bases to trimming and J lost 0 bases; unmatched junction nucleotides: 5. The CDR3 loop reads CASSLSGLASTDTQYF. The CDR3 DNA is TGCGCCAGCAGCTTAAGCGGACTAGCTAGCACAGATACGCAGTATTTT.

CDR3 nucleotides: TGCGCCAGCAGCCAAGAACGGCTAGCGTACAACAATGAGCAGTTCTTC. Its translation: CASSQERLAYNNEQFF. V is TRBV4-1 and J is TRBJ2-1; D may be TRBD2 (6 bases). Trimming removed 0 bases at V and 5 bases at J, with 14 bases between. Germline CDR1 is MGHRA and CDR2 is YSYEKL. This CDR3 has 16 amino acids.

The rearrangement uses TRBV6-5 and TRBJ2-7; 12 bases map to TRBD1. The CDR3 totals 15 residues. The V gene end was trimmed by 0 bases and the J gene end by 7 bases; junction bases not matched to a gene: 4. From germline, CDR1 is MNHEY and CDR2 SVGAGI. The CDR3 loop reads CASSYSGQGAWEQYF. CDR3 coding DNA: TGTGCCAGCAGTTACTCGGGACAGGGGGCTTGGGAGCAGTACTTC.

CDR3 sequence: CASSLPGTSGSSDTQYF. CDR3 coding DNA: TGTGCCAGCAGTTTACCCGGGACTAGCGGGAGTTCAGATACGCAGTATTTT. V gene TRBV28 combines with J gene TRBJ2-3; 14 nucleotides align to TRBD2. CDR1 MDHEN and CDR2 SYDVKM come from the germline V gene. V shed 2 bases, J shed 4 bases, and the junction held 5 bases outside the gene matches. The CDR3 has 17 residues.

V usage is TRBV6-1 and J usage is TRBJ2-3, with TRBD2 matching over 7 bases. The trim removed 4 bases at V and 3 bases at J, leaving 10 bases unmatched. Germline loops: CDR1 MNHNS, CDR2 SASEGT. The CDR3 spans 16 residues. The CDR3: CASSAGPAGVTDTQYF. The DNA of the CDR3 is TGTGCCAGCAGTGCTGGGCCTGCGGGAGTTACAGATACGCAGTATTTT.

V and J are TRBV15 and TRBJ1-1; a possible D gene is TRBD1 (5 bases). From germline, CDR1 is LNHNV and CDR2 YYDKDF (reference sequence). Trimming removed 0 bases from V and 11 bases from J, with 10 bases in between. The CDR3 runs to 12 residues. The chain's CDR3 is CATSRDRGYAFF. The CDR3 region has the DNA TGTGCCACCAGCAGAGATCGGGGGTATGCTTTCTTT.

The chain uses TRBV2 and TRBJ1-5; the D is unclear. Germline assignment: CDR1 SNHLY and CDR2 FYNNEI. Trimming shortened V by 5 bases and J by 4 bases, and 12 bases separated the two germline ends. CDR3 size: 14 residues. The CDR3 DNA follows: TGTGCCAGCAGTAAATCCTTCGGGAATCAGCCCCAGCATTTT. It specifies CASSKSFGNQPQHF.

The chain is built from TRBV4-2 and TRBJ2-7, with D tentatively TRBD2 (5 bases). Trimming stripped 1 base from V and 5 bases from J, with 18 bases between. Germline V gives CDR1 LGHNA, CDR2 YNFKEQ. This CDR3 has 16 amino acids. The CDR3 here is CASSQGPRPRAHEQYF. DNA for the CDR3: TGTGCCAGCAGCCAAGGGCCACGACCGAGGGCCCACGAGCAGTACTTC.

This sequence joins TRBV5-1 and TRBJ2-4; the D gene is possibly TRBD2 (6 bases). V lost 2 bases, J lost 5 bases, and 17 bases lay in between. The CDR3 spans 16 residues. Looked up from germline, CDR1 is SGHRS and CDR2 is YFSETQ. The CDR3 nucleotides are TGCGCCAGCAGCTTTACTTCCGCGGGGCCCCAAAACATTCAGTACTTC. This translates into CASSFTSAGPQNIQYF.